Listed here is a single T cell receptor beta chain. Mismatch with germline at one junction end may stem from a read error. This CDR3 has 15 amino acids. Per the germline V gene, CDR1 is LNHDA and CDR2 is SQIVND (reference sequence). In the authors' methods: Quantification of nucleated cells was approximated via reference gene primer amplification. Profiled with immunoSEQ multiplex PCR; TCRdb holds only in-frame clones, not every one. V, J and clone size were drawn from that table, and D and trimming were deduced from the DNA. The data show about 260,000 clones, with about 87% seen just once and 3% held by the top ten. The data were taken from a study of blood T cell repertoires in COVID-19. Study-level background: COVID-19 samples, acute and convalescent, were from the United States, Italy and Spain.

Cohorts were assigned according to the clinical history that participants reported. Recovered Cohort 3 donors showed two negative PCRs, clearance, or symptom resolution. Sequencing was done on a sample of PBMCs or T cells enriched from blood (not recorded which). The chain links TRBV19 to TRBJ1-5; 7 bases are a match to TRBD1. The TCR was taken from a woman aged 45-60 years who had recovered from COVID-19. As DNA, the CDR3 is TGTGCCAGTAGTATGCAAGACAGGGCCAATCGGCCCCAGCATTTT. Amino acids: CASSMQDRANRPQHF.